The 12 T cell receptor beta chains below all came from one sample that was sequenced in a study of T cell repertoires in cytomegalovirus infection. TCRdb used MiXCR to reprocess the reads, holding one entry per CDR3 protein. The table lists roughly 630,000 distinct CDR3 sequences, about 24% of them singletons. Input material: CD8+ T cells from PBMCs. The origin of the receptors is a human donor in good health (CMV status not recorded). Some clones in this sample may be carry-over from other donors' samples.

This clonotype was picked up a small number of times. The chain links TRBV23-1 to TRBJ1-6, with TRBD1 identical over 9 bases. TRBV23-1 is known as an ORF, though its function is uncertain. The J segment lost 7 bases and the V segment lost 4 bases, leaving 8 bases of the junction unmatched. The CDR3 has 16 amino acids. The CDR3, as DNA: TGCGCCAGCAGTCCATTGGACAGGGGTGGAAATTCACCCCTCCACTTT. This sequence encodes CASSPLDRGGNSPLHF.

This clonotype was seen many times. CDR3 bases: TGTGCCAGCAGCTCCAGATCGGGCGGCGACTATGGCTACACCTTC. Translation: CASSSRSGGDYGYTF. The chain combines TRBV7-9 with TRBJ1-2, with D unclear. V dropped 4 bases and J dropped 3 bases, with 15 bases sitting between them. The CDR3 totals 15 residues. Germline CDR1 and CDR2: SEHNR and FQNEAQ (reference sequence). The full variable domain, in which reference TRBV7-9 and TRBJ1-2 provide the parts outside the CDR3, is DTGVSQNPRHKITKRGQNVTFRCDPISEHNRLYWYRQTLGQGPEFLTYFQNEAQLEKSRLLSDRFSAERPKGSFSTLEIQRTEQGDSAMYLCASSSRSGGDYGYTFGSGTRLTVV.

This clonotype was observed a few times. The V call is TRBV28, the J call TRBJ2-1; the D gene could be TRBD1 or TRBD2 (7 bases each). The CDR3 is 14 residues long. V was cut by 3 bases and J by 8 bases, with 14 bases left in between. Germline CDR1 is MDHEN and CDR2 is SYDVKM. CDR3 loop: CASSLTGRGHEQFF. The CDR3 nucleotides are TGTGCCAGCAGTTTGACAGGGAGGGGCCATGAGCAGTTCTTC.

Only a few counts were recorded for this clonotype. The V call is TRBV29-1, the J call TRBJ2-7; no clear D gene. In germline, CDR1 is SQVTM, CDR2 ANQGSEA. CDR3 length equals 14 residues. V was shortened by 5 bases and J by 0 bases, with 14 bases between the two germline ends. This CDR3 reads CSVKSGGVSYEQYF. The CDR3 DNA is TGCAGCGTTAAAAGTGGCGGTGTCTCCTACGAGCAGTACTTC.

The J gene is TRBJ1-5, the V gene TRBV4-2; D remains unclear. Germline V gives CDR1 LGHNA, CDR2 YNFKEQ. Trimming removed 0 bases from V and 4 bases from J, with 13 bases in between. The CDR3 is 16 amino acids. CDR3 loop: CASSQDWMRGNQPQHF. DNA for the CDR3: TGTGCCAGCAGCCAAGATTGGATGCGTGGGAATCAGCCCCAGCATTTT.

CDR3 region: CASSFSYREGQPQHF. The DNA of the CDR3 is TGTGCCAGCAGCTTTAGTTACAGGGAGGGTCAGCCCCAGCATTTT. This chain connects TRBV5-5 to TRBJ1-5; TRBD1 is a possible D gene (6 bases). Germline V CDR1 and CDR2: SGHKS, YYEKEE (reference sequence). V was shortened by 2 bases and J by 6 bases, with 15 bases between the two germline ends. The CDR3 runs to 15 residues. Using reference TRBV5-5 and TRBJ1-5 for the parts outside the CDR3, the full variable domain is DAGVTQSPTHLIKTRGQQVTLRCSPISGHKSVSWYQQVLGQGPQFIFQYYEKEERGRGNFPDRFSARQFPNYSSELNVNALLLGDSALYLCASSFSYREGQPQHFGDGTRLSIL.

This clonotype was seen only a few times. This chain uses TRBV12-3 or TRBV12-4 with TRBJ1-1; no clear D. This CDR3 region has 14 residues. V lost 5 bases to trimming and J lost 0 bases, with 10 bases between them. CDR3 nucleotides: TGTGCCAGCAGTATGAGGGCATTGAACACTGAAGCTTTCTTT. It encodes CASSMRALNTEAFF.

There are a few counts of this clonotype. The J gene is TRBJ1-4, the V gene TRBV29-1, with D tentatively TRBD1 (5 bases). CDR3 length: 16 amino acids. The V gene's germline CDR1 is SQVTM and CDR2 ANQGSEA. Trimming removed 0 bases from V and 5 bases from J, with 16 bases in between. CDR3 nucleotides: TGCAGCGTTGAAGACGGCGACAGCTCTCTAAATGAAAAACTGTTTTTT. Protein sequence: CSVEDGDSSLNEKLFF.

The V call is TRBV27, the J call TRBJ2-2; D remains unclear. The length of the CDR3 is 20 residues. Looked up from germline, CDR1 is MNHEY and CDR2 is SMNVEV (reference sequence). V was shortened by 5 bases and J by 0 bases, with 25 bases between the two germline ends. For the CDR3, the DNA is TGTGCCAGCAGTCCCCGATATATTCCCCTGGACGGACCGAACACCGGGGAGCTGTTTTTT. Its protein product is CASSPRYIPLDGPNTGELFF.

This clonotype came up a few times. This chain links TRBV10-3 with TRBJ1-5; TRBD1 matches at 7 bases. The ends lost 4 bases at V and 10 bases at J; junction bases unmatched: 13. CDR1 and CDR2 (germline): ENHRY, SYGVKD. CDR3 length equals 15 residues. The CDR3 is CAISVEGAPGAPQHF. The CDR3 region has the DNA TGTGCCATCAGTGTAGAGGGGGCGCCAGGAGCTCCCCAGCATTTT.

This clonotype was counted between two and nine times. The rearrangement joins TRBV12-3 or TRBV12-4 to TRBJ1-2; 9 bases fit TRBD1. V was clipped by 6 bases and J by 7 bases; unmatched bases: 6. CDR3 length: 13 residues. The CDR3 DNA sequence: TGTGCCAGCAGCACACAGGGGGCTGGTGGCTACACCTTC. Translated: CASSTQGAGGYTF.

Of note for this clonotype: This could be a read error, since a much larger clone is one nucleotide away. The CDR3 nucleotides read TGTGTCATCACCGACCCGGGACAGGGGAACTATGGCTACACCTTC. Translating gives CVITDPGQGNYGYTF. The gene calls are TRBV7-2 and TRBJ1-2, with TRBD1 matching 10 bases. The CDR3 loop spans 15 amino acids. Germline loops: CDR1 SGHTA, CDR2 FQGNSA.